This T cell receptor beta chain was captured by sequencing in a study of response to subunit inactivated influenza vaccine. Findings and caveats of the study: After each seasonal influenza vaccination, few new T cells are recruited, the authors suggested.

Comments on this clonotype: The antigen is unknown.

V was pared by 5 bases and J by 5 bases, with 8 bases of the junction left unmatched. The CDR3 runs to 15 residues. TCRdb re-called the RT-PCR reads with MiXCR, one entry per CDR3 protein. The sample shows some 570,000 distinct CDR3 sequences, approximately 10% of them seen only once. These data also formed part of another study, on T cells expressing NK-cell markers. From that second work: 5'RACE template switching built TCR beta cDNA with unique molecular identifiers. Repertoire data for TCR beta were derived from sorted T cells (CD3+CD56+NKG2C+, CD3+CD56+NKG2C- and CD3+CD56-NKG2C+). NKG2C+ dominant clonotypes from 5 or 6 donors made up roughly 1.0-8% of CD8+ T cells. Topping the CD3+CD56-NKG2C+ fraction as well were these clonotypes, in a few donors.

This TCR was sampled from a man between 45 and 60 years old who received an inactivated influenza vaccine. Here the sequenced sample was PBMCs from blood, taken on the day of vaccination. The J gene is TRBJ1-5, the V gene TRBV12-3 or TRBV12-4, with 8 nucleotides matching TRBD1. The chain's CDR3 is CASSHRDRRDQPQHF. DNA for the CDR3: TGTGCCAGCAGTCACAGGGACAGGAGAGATCAGCCCCAGCATTTT.